This T cell receptor beta chain derives from a study of a mutant IDH1 vaccine in newly diagnosed glioma (dated by TCRdb to about 2021). General notes on the study: Of the roughly 31 treated patients, about 62% were male and about 40% were female, and the mean age was 40.4 years. Before enrollment, patients had received standard therapy of radiotherapy alone, temozolomide alone, or radiochemotherapy with temozolomide; most received the combination. For exploratory analyses, longitudinal TCRB deep sequencing was carried out in 25 treated patients wherever samples were available. Peripheral blood was drawn at six visits: V03 (baseline), V05, V07, V10, V12 and V13. Summary of the overall study and its limitations: Availability determined which PBMC samples were chosen for TCRB deep sequencing. The authors stated that sample limitations prevented analyses of patient blood samples from being reproduced. Changes in the top peripheral T cell clonotypes picked up by TCRB sequencing did not appear to be linked to pseudoprogression. Immune responses induced by the vaccine were seen in 90% to 95% of patients across multiple MHC alleles.

The label giving this sample's time point can be read as: baseline, week 1 (first vaccination visit). Reading the label with the study, this specimen's treatment or condition is: pre-vaccination baseline after standard-of-care therapy. The donors had newly diagnosed IDH1-mutant astrocytomas of WHO grade 3 or 4 that showed loss of nuclear ATRX. The samples were drawn from NOA16, a multicentre, single-arm, open-label phase I trial in Germany that tested a mutant IDH1 peptide vaccine in humans for the first time. Visit V03 blood draws served as the baseline sample for immunogenicity testing. Genomic DNA for TCRB sequencing was extracted from EDTA blood using the DNeasy Blood and Tissue Kit. In the case of this clone: The antigen it binds to is not known. Per-base qualities were not stored, and no clone one base away is much larger.

The germline V gene (reference sequence) specifies GTSNPN as CDR1 and SVGIG as CDR2. V loses 5 bases, J loses 4 bases, and the germline ends lie 12 bases apart. From the cysteine up to the phenylalanine, the CDR3 has a length of 13 residues. Kept here is only the CDR3 DNA, which spans 39 bases and is read in frame from base 1. Receptors were amplified or captured by the immunoSEQ multiplex PCR assay. Rearranged TCR beta chain sequences were amplified using the hsTCRB Kit according to the manufacturer's protocol. TCRB libraries were sequenced on an Illumina MiSeq. The authors' analysis ran thus. The kit vendor's proprietary platform handled demultiplexing, trimming and gene mapping. This immuneACCESS table, as held by TCRdb, lists in-frame sequences with V and J called but not all clones. Of the missing ones, under half trace to an unresolved V gene in checked studies; the others have no known cause. The DNA was the basis for D and trimming; V, J and clone size are from that table. The sample contains tens of thousands of clones, approximately 86% of them found a single time. Jointly, the top ten make up 4% to 5.5% of the sample.

This chain is built from TRBV30 and TRBJ1-5; 5 matching bases give a weak D call of TRBD1. The source is a woman aged 40 to 50 with glioma. The material was PBMCs, obtained from a glioma patient treated with radiotherapy, temozolomide or both. The CDR3 in this case is CAWGGKGNQPQHF. The DNA reads TGTGCCTGGGGGGGGAAAGGGAATCAGCCCCAGCATTTT.